This is a list of T cell receptor beta chains from one sample in a study of T-cell memory formation after mild COVID-19. MiXCR was run by TCRdb on the 5' RACE reads, yielding one entry per CDR3 protein. The table records 400,000 to 500,000 distinct CDR3 sequences, roughly 20% of them present only once. Sequences were obtained from PBMCs or a T cell subset sorted from them (not recorded which). These receptors were collected from an adult woman who had mild COVID-19 (a few samples of this study predate the infection). Cell type and time point are not known. Both conserved end residues are part of each CDR3. The D gene is left open where the match is weak. Size tells how often a clone was seen (once, few, many) or the class of an expanded clone, and some rows leave it out.

>few|TRBD1|TRBV5-8|TRBJ1-2
CASSFGTGSYGYTF
TGTGCCAGCAGCTTCGGGACAGGGTCCTATGGCTACACCTTC
>few|TRBD1|TRBV3-1|TRBJ1-6
CASSQTGTGGSPLHF
TGTGCCAGCAGCCAGACCGGGACAGGGGGTTCACCCCTCCACTTT
>NA|TRBD1|TRBV27|TRBJ2-6
CASKSRQGARGANVLTF
TGTGCCAGCAAGTCTCGTCAGGGGGCGCGGGGGGCCAACGTCCTGACTTTC
>NA|TRBD1|TRBV7-3|TRBJ1-1
CASSQDRGYNTEAFF
TGTGCCAGCAGCCAAGACAGGGGATATAACACTGAAGCTTTCTTT
>NA|TRBD1|TRBV24-1|TRBJ1-1
CATSDGGQLNTEAFF
TGTGCCACCAGTGATGGGGGACAGTTGAACACTGAAGCTTTCTTT
>few|TRBD1|TRBV6-1|TRBJ1-2
CASRPGQGSFLGYTF
TGTGCCAGCAGACCGGGACAGGGGAGTTTTCTGGGCTACACCTTC
>few|TRBD2|TRBV7-2|TRBJ2-5
CASSLTRGGETQYF
TGTGCCAGCAGTTTAACCCGGGGGGGGGAGACCCAGTACTTC
>few|NA|TRBV7-2|TRBJ2-4
CASSLVAVRNIQYF
TGTGCCAGCAGCTTAGTAGCGGTTCGGAACATTCAGTACTTC
>few|TRBD2|TRBV5-4|TRBJ2-3
CASSDPTSGSQYF
TGTGCCAGCAGCGACCCGACTAGCGGATCGCAGTATTTT
>NA|TRBD2|TRBV12-3/TRBV12-4|TRBJ2-3
CASSPHRQREDTQYF
TGTGCCAGCAGTCCCCACCGCCAGCGGGAAGATACGCAGTATTTT
>many|NA|TRBV7-2|TRBJ2-3
CASSLVGADTQYF
TGTGCCAGCAGCTTAGTTGGAGCGGATACGCAGTATTTT
>few|TRBD1|TRBV28|TRBJ2-7
CASKTGTGREQYF
TGTGCCAGCAAAACCGGGACAGGGAGAGAGCAGTACTTC
>NA|TRBD2|TRBV18|TRBJ2-1
CASSPASRGDNEQFF
TGTGCCAGCTCACCAGCCTCGCGGGGGGACAATGAGCAGTTCTTC
>NA|TRBD1|TRBV6-6|TRBJ2-7
CATSLGTGDSEQYF
TGTGCCACCAGTTTGGGGACAGGGGACAGTGAGCAGTACTTC
>few|TRBD2|TRBV12-3/TRBV12-4|TRBJ2-5
CASKFIGSGRETQYF
TGTGCCAGCAAGTTCATAGGTAGCGGGAGAGAGACCCAGTACTTC
>NA|TRBD2|TRBV12-3/TRBV12-4|TRBJ2-2
CASSEGLAGVPGELFF
TGTGCCAGCAGTGAGGGACTAGCGGGAGTTCCCGGGGAGCTGTTTTTT
>few|NA|TRBV20-1|TRBJ1-1
CSARPRQMNTEAFF
TGCAGTGCTAGACCCAGACAGATGAACACTGAAGCTTTCTTT
>NA|TRBD2|TRBV7-8|TRBJ2-1
CASSLGMGLAGDRNEQFF
TGTGCCAGCAGCTTAGGAATGGGACTAGCGGGAGATCGGAATGAGCAGTTCTTC
>NA|TRBD2|TRBV5-5|TRBJ2-1
CASSLGAGTTRVNEQFF
TGTGCCAGCAGCTTGGGAGCCGGGACTACGAGGGTAAATGAGCAGTTCTTC
>few|NA|TRBV24-1|TRBJ1-2
CATRANGGAGYGYTF
TGTGCCACCAGAGCAAATGGGGGGGCGGGCTATGGCTACACCTTC
>NA|NA|TRBV23-1|TRBJ2-4
CASSRVGIQYF
TGCGCCAGCAGCCGTGTGGGCATTCAGTACTTC
>few|NA|TRBV7-2|TRBJ1-2
CASSLVEGSVYGYTF
TGTGCCAGCAGCTTAGTAGAGGGTTCGGTCTATGGCTACACCTTC
>NA|NA|TRBV4-3|TRBJ1-2
CASSQAAFGGGYTF
TGCGCCAGCAGCCAAGCCGCCTTCGGGGGTGGCTACACCTTC
>NA|NA|TRBV15|TRBJ2-6
CATSREARQSGANVLTF
TGTGCCACCAGCAGAGAGGCACGACAATCTGGGGCCAACGTCCTGACTTTC
>many|TRBD2|TRBV4-2|TRBJ2-3
CASSRSTVIAGGTTDTQYF
TGTGCCAGCAGCCGCTCTACCGTTATAGCGGGAGGGACAACAGATACGCAGTATTTT
>NA|NA|TRBV7-2|TRBJ2-7
CASSLGEGYREAYEQYF
TGTGCCAGCAGCTTAGGTGAAGGGTACAGGGAGGCCTACGAGCAGTACTTC
>NA|NA|TRBV30|TRBJ1-1
CAWSVHGGTEAFF
TGTGCCTGGAGTGTACACGGGGGCACTGAAGCTTTCTTT
>few|TRBD2|TRBV20-1|TRBJ2-3
CSARSSGGADTQYF
TGCAGTGCTAGATCCAGCGGGGGAGCAGATACGCAGTATTTT
>NA|TRBD2|TRBV5-6|TRBJ2-5
CASSFWTSGKETQYF
TGTGCCAGCAGCTTCTGGACTAGCGGCAAAGAGACCCAGTACTTC
>NA|TRBD1|TRBV11-2|TRBJ2-7
CASSLPGQTAMEQYF
TGTGCCAGCAGTCTACCGGGACAGACCGCGATGGAGCAGTACTTC
>NA|NA|TRBV12-3/TRBV12-4|TRBJ1-2
CASSPVARGYTF
TGTGCCAGCAGTCCGGTTGCCCGTGGCTACACCTTC
>many|NA|TRBV7-6|TRBJ2-5
CASSLVSGSETQYF
TGTGCCAGCAGCTTAGTTTCAGGGAGTGAGACCCAGTACTTC
>few|TRBD2|TRBV28|TRBJ2-3
CASSELAGGTDTQYF
TGTGCCAGCAGTGAACTAGCGGGAGGGACAGATACGCAGTATTTT
>few|NA|TRBV29-1|TRBJ2-1
CSVSLYFGSYNEQFF
TGCAGCGTCAGCTTATATTTTGGGTCCTACAATGAGCAGTTCTTC
>many|NA|TRBV7-9|TRBJ2-3
CASGRDLLWDTQYF
TGTGCCAGTGGACGGGACTTGCTCTGGGATACGCAGTATTTT
>once|NA|TRBV24-1|TRBJ2-3
CATSDVLEGASTDTQYF
TGTGCCACCAGTGATGTTTTAGAGGGAGCAAGCACAGATACGCAGTATTTT
>few|NA|TRBV7-3|TRBJ2-7
CASSWDSTYEQYF
TGTGCCAGCAGCTGGGACTCAACCTACGAGCAGTACTTC
>NA|TRBD1|TRBV15|TRBJ1-4
CATSRDRGSEKLFF
TGTGCCACCAGCCGGGACAGGGGAAGTGAAAAACTGTTTTTT